Sequencing of this T cell receptor (beta chain) was carried out in a study of low-dose radiotherapy and immunotherapy resistance in tumors. Overall study context: Fractions of 0.5 Gy went to Cohort 1 every 2 weeks, totaling 6.5 Gy. Treatment included intravenous cyclophosphamide dosed at 200 mg/m2 every two weeks, one day before radiation and immunotherapy.

Stated time point: after trial treatment. As for treatment: LDRT plus nivolumab, ipilimumab, low-dose cyclophosphamide and aspirin (RACIN trial). First-strand cDNA relied on TRAV- and TRBV-specific primers spanning alpha and beta chains. TCRs underwent 15 to 20 PCR cycles of amplification with a constant-region primer and V-primer adapter. The mRNA that was isolated underwent amplification by in vitro transcription. MiXCR was run by TCRdb on the reads, yielding one entry per CDR3 protein. The table records approximately 80,000 distinct CDR3 sequences, 15% to 20% of them present only once. V was shortened by 7 bases and J by 2 bases, with 19 bases between the two germline ends. Germline V CDR1 and CDR2: SGHTA, FQGNSA. This CDR3 is 16 amino acids long. This clonotype was detected many times.

This receptor was identified in a male donor with prostate cancer. The sequencing here drew on PBMCs, taken after low-dose radiotherapy plus immunotherapy. V is TRBV7-2 and J is TRBJ2-3; a possible D gene is TRBD1 (6 bases). The CDR3 loop reads CASTLFGTSITDTQYF. The CDR3 DNA reads TGTGCCAGCACCCTCTTCGGGACATCTATCACAGATACGCAGTATTTT.